This is a list of T cell receptor beta chains from one sample in a study of T cells in narcolepsy. Profiling relied on immunoSEQ multiplex PCR, and the TCRdb table lists in-frame clones only, not all of them. The table has tens of thousands of clones, around 83% seen once. The sequencing input was CD45RA- memory CD4+ T cells from PBMCs. These receptors all stem from a human donor with narcolepsy. Each CDR3 is given with its conserved first and last residue. A D gene is named only where the DNA matches it firmly. The size of a clone is reported for some rows only, either as once, few or many, or as a class for expanded clones.

>TRBD2|TRBV28|TRBJ2-3|-
TGTGCCAGCAGTTTAAGGGCTAGCGGGTTTAGCACAGATACGCAGTATTTT
CASSLRASGFSTDTQYF
>TRBD2|TRBV11-2|TRBJ2-2|few
TGTGCCAGCGCCCAGCGGGGGGGCCGAACCGGGGAGCTGTTTTTT
CASAQRGGRTGELFF
>TRBD1|TRBV27|TRBJ1-1|-
TGTGCCAGCAGTGGACAGGGTCGAGCTTTCTTT
CASSGQGRAFF
>-|TRBV2|TRBJ2-2|-
TGTGCCAGCAGTTCAACTAGCACCGGGGAGCTGTTTTTT
CASSSTSTGELFF
>TRBD2|TRBV6-5|TRBJ2-5|few
TGTGCCAGTTCTCCGGGGGGGAAGGAGCAAGAGACCCAGTACTTC
CASSPGGKEQETQYF
>TRBD1|TRBV25-1|TRBJ2-1|once
TGTGCCAGCAGCCCCCTCGACAGGGACTACAATGAGCAGTTCTTC
CASSPLDRDYNEQFF
>-|TRBV6-5|TRBJ2-7|-
TGTGCCAGCAGGGCGTCCTACCAGGGGGGGCACGAGCAGTACTTC
CASRASYQGGHEQYF
>-|TRBV6-1|TRBJ2-6|-
TGTGCCAGCAGGGGTGGGGCCAACGTCCTGACTTTC
CASRGGANVLTF
>-|TRBV7-8|TRBJ1-1|-
TGTGCCAGCAGCTTTCAGGGCTCAGGTACTGAAGCTTTCTTT
CASSFQGSGTEAFF
>-|TRBV30|TRBJ1-1|-
TGTGCCTGGAGTTCGTACAGGGCCACTGAAGCTTTCTTT
CAWSSYRATEAFF
>-|TRBV9|TRBJ2-1|-
TGTGCCAGCAGCGTTCAGAGCTCCTACAATGAGCAGTTCTTC
CASSVQSSYNEQFF
>-|TRBV2|TRBJ2-1|-
TGTGCCAGCAGAAGAGTCCTCGGCTACAATGAGCAGTTCTTC
CASRRVLGYNEQFF
>TRBD2|TRBV7-2|TRBJ2-1|-
TGTGCCAGCACCCCGACGGGGGGGGCCTATGAGCAGTTCTTC
CASTPTGGAYEQFF
>-|TRBV7-2|TRBJ2-5|-
TGTGCCAGCAGCAGACAGGAGCAAGAGACCCAGTACTTC
CASSRQEQETQYF
>-|TRBV14|TRBJ1-1|-
TGTGCCGGCAGCCTGTCAGGGCACACTGAAGCTTTCTTT
CAGSLSGHTEAFF
>TRBD1|TRBV20-1|TRBJ1-2|once
TGCAGTGCCCGACAGGGTGATGGCTACACCTTC
CSARQGDGYTF
>TRBD2|TRBV6-6|TRBJ2-1|-
TGTGCCAGCAGCCGGACTAGCGGGGGGGCCCATGAGCAGTTCTTC
CASSRTSGGAHEQFF
>TRBD1|TRBV6-5|TRBJ2-3|-
TGTGCCAGCAGTTACGGAGACAGGGGGGCAGATACGCAGTATTTT
CASSYGDRGADTQYF
>TRBD2|TRBV7-2|TRBJ2-3|-
TGTGCCAGCAGCTCTCCGACTAGCGGGGGGGCAGATACGCAGTATTTT
CASSSPTSGGADTQYF
>TRBD1|TRBV28|TRBJ1-5|-
TGTGCCAGCAGTTCACAGGACAGGGGGGAATTAGTGCCCCAGCATTTT
CASSSQDRGELVPQHF
>-|TRBV2|TRBJ2-1|-
TGTGCCAGCAGGGGGACACCGAACTCCTACAATGAGCAGTTCTTC
CASRGTPNSYNEQFF
>-|TRBV27|TRBJ2-3|-
TGTGCCAGCAGTTTAAGTAGGAGCACAGATACGCAGTATTTT
CASSLSRSTDTQYF
>-|TRBV11-2|TRBJ1-6|-
TGTGCCAGCAGCTTAAGGGCGGGGCTGGATTCACCCCTCCACTTT
CASSLRAGLDSPLHF
>TRBD1|TRBV7-9|TRBJ1-3|-
TGTGCCAGCAGCTTTACAGGGGGCGGTGGAAACACCATATATTTT
CASSFTGGGGNTIYF
>TRBD1|TRBV6-6|TRBJ1-4|few
TGTGCCAGCAGTACTGGCTGGACAGGGGATGAAAAACTGTTTTTT
CASSTGWTGDEKLFF
>-|TRBV18|TRBJ1-1|-
TGTGCCAGCTCACCAGGGGAGAACACTGAAGCTTTCTTT
CASSPGENTEAFF
>-|TRBV27|TRBJ1-4|once
TGTGCCAGCAGTCCCGGACAGCGTGAAAAACTGTTTTTT
CASSPGQREKLFF
>-|TRBV29-1|TRBJ2-7|-
TGCAGCGTTGCGGGGTCTGGAGAGCAGTACTTC
CSVAGSGEQYF
>-|TRBV2|TRBJ1-3|few
TGTGCCAGCCTACAGGACTCTGGAAACACCATATATTTT
CASLQDSGNTIYF
>-|TRBV6-6|TRBJ1-2|-
TGTGCCAGCAGACCAGATCCCCGGGGCGACGGCTACACCTTC
CASRPDPRGDGYTF
>TRBD1|TRBV9|TRBJ2-1|-
TGTGCCAGCAGCGTAGCTGGGACAGGGGGCTACAATGAGCAGTTCTTC
CASSVAGTGGYNEQFF
>-|TRBV5-4|TRBJ1-1|-
TGTGCCAGCAGCCTCACTGGGTACGAAGCTTTCTTT
CASSLTGYEAFF
>TRBD1|TRBV2|TRBJ2-7|-
TGTGCCAGCAACAGGGGGCGAGATTACGAGCAGTACTTC
CASNRGRDYEQYF
>-|TRBV28|TRBJ1-6|-
TGTGCCAGCAGTTCGTGGGGGAGCACCTATAATTCACCCCTCCACTTT
CASSSWGSTYNSPLHF
>-|TRBV7-7|TRBJ2-6|-
TGTGCTAGCAGCCCTGAAGCGTCCAACGTCCTGACTTTC
CASSPEASNVLTF
>-|TRBV6-1|TRBJ1-2|-
TGTGCCAGCAGCTCGGGAGCTTTCTATAACTATGGCTACACCTTC
CASSSGAFYNYGYTF
>TRBD1|TRBV18|TRBJ2-3|few
TGTGCCACCATCGGGACAGGGTGGACAGATACGCAGTATTTT
CATIGTGWTDTQYF
>-|TRBV10-3|TRBJ2-5|-
TGTGCCATCAGTGAGTCGGGGGGCGACGAGACCCAGTACTTC
CAISESGGDETQYF
>-|TRBV6-4|TRBJ2-2|-
TGTGCCAGCAGTCAGGTATCGGCCGGGGAGCTGTTTTTT
CASSQVSAGELFF
>TRBD1|TRBV30|TRBJ1-4|once
TGTGCCTGGAGTCCCGGACAGGGTGGACGAACAGAAAAACTGTTTTTT
CAWSPGQGGRTEKLFF
>-|TRBV14|TRBJ2-7|-
TGTGCCAGCAGCCATCCGGAGACGGAACTGGAAACAAACTACGAGCAGTACTTC
CASSHPETELETNYEQYF
>-|TRBV7-2|TRBJ2-1|-
TGTGCCAGCAGCTTACAGGCTCCCAGGAGGGGGACTCGGGATGAGCAGTTCTTC
CASSLQAPRRGTRDEQFF
>TRBD1|TRBV19|TRBJ1-2|-
TGTGCCAGTAGTAAGGTCCCGACAGGGAACTATGGCTACACCTTC
CASSKVPTGNYGYTF
>TRBD1|TRBV5-1|TRBJ2-7|once
TGCGCCAGCAGCTTAAGGGGGACAGGGATCTACGAGCAGTACTTC
CASSLRGTGIYEQYF